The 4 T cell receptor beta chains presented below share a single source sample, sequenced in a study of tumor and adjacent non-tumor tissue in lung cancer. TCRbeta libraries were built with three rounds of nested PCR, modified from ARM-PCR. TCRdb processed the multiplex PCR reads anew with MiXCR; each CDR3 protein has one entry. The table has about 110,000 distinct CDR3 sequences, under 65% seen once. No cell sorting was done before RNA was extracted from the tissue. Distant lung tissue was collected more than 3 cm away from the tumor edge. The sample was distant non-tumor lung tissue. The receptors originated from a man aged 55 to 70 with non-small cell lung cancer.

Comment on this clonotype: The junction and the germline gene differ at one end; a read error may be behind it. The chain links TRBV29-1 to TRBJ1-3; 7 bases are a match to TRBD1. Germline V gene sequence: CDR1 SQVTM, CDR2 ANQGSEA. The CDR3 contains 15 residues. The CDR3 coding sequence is TGCAGCGTTCGAACGGGACAGTACTCTAGAAACACCATATATTTT. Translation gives CSVRTGQYSRNTIYF.

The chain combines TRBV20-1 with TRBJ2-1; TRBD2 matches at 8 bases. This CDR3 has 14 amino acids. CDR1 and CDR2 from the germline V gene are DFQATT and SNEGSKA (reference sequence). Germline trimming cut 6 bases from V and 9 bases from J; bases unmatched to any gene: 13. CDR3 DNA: TGCAGTGCGAAGCTTAACGGGAGGGCATGTGAGCAGTTCTTC. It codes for CSAKLNGRACEQFF.

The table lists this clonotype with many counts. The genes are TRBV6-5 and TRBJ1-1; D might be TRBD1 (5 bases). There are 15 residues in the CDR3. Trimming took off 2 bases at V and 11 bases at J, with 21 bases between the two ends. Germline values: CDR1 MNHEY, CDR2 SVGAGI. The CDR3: CASSYRAQSQGRAFF. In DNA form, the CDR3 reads TGTGCCAGCAGTTACAGGGCCCAGAGTCAGGGACGGGCTTTCTTT.

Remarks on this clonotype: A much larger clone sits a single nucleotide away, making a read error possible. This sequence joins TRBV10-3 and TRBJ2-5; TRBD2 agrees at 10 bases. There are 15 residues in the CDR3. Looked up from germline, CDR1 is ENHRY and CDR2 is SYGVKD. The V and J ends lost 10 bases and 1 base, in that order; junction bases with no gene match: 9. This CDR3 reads CARTPGLAPQETQYF. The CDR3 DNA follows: TGTGCCAGGACTCCGGGACTAGCGCCCCAAGAGACCCAGTACTTC.